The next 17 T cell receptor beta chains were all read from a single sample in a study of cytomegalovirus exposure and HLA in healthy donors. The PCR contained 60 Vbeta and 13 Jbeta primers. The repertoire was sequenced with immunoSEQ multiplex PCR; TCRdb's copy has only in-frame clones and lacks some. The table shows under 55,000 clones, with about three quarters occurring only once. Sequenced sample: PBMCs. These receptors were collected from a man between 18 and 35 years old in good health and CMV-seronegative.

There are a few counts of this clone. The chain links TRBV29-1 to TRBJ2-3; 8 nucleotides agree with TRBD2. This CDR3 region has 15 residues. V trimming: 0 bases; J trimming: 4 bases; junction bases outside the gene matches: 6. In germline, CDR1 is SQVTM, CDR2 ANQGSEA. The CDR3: CSVEETGGPADTQYF. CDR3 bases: TGCAGCGTTGAAGAAACGGGAGGGCCCGCAGATACGCAGTATTTT.

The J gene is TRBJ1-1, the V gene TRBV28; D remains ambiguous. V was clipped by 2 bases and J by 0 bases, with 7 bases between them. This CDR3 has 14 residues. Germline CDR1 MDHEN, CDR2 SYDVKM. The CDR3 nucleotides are TGTGCCAGCAGTTTACAGGTGATGAACACTGAAGCTTTCTTT. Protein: CASSLQVMNTEAFF.

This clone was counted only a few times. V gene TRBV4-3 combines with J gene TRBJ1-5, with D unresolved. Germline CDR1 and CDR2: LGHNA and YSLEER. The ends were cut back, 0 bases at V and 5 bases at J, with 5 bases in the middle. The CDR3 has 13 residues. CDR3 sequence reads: CASSQDADQPQHF. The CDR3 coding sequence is TGCGCCAGCAGCCAAGATGCGGATCAGCCCCAGCATTTT.

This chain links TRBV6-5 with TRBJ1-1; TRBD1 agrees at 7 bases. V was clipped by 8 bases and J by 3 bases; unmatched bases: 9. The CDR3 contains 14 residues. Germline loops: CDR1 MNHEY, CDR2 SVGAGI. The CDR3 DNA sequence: TGTGCCAGCCGATCCACAGGGGTTTACACTGAAGCTTTCTTT. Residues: CASRSTGVYTEAFF.

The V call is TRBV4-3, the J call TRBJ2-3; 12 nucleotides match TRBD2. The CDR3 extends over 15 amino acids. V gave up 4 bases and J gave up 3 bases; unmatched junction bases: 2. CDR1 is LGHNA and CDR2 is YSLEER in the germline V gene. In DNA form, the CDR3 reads TGCGCCAGCAGCCTTGGACTAGCGGGGACAGATACGCAGTATTTT. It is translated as CASSLGLAGTDTQYF.

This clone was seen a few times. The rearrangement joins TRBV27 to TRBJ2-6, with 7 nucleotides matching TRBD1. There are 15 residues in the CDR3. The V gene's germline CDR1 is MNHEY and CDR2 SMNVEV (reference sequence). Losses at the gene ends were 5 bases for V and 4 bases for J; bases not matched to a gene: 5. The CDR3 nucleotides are TGTGCCAGCAGTGCGACAGGGTGGGGGGCCAACGTCCTGACTTTC. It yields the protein CASSATGWGANVLTF.

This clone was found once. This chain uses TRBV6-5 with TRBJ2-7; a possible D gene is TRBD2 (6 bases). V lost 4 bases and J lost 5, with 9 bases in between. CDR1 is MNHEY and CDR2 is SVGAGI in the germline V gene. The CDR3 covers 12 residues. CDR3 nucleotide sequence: TGTGCCAGCAGTTCAAGACTAGACGAGCAGTACTTC. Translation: CASSSRLDEQYF.

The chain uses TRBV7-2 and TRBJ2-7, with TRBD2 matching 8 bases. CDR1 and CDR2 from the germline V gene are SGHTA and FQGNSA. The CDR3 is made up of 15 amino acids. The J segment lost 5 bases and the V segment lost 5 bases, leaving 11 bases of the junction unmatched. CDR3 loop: CASSHREAGDDEQYF. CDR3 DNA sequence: TGTGCCAGCAGCCACAGAGAAGCGGGAGATGACGAGCAGTACTTC.

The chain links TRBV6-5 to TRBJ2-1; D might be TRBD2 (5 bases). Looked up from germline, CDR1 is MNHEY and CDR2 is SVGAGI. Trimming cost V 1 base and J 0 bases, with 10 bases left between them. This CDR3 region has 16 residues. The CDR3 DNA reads TGTGCCAGCAGTTACTTCACGGCGGGCTCCTACAATGAGCAGTTCTTC. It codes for CASSYFTAGSYNEQFF.

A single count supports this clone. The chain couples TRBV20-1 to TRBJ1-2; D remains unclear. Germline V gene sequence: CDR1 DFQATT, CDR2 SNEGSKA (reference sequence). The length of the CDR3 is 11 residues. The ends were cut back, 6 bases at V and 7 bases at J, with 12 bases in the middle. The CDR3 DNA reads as TGCAGTGCCTTTGAGGTCCCTGGCTACACCTTC. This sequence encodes CSAFEVPGYTF.

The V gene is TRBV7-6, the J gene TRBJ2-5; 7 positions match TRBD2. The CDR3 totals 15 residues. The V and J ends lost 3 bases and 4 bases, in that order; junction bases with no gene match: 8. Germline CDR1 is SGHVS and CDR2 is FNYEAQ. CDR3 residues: CASSLFRGSLETQYF. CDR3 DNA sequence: TGTGCCAGCAGCTTGTTCCGCGGGAGTCTAGAGACCCAGTACTTC.

The CDR3 region is CASSGPFGRETQYF. CDR3 nucleotide sequence: TGTGCCAGTAGTGGGCCCTTTGGCAGAGAGACCCAGTACTTC. V gene TRBV19 combines with J gene TRBJ2-5; D is undetermined. Trimming took off 5 bases at V and 4 bases at J, with 14 bases between the two ends. From germline, CDR1 is LNHDA and CDR2 SQIVND (reference sequence). The CDR3 extends over 14 amino acids.

The chain's CDR3 is CASRGFKRVNTEAFF. CDR3 sequence (DNA): TGTGCCAGCAGAGGGTTCAAGAGGGTGAACACTGAAGCTTTCTTT. The chain employs TRBV6-1 and TRBJ1-1; the D is unclear. Trimming removed 6 bases at V and 0 bases at J, with 14 bases between. CDR3 length: 15 residues. CDR1 is MNHNS and CDR2 is SASEGT in the germline V gene.

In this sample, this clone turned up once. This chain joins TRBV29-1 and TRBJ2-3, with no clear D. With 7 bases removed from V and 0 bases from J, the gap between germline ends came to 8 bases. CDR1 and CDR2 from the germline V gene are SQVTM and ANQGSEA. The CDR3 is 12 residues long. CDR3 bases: TGCAGCGCGACATCTAGCACAGATACGCAGTATTTT. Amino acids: CSATSSTDTQYF.

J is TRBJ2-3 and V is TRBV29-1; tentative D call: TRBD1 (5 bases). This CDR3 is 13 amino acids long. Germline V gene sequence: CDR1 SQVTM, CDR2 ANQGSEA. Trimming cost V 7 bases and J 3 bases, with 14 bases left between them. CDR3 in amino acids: CSAGHLMTDTQYF. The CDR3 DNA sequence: TGCAGCGCCGGACACCTAATGACAGATACGCAGTATTTT.

In DNA form, the CDR3 reads TGCGCCAGCAGTGTTGCGGGAGATAATAATGAGCAGTTCTTC. Its translation is CASSVAGDNNEQFF. V gene TRBV5-1 combines with J gene TRBJ2-1; the match to TRBD2 covers 7 bases. CDR3 length: 14 residues. Losses at the gene ends were 5 bases for V and 7 bases for J; bases not matched to a gene: 9. From germline, CDR1 is SGHRS and CDR2 YFSETQ. Variable domain in full (rest from reference TRBV5-1 and TRBJ2-1): KAGVTQTPRYLIKTRGQQVTLSCSPISGHRSVSWYQQTPGQGLQFLFEYFSETQRNKGNFPGRFSGRQFSNSRSEMNVSTLELGDSALYLCASSVAGDNNEQFFGPGTRLTVL.

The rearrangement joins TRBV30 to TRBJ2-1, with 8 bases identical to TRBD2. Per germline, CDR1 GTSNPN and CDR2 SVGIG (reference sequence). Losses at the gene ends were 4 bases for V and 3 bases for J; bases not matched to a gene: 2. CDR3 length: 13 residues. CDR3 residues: CAWTTSVYNEQFF. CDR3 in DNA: TGTGCCTGGACGACTAGCGTCTACAATGAGCAGTTCTTC.